These 24 T cell receptor beta chains were all obtained from the same sample, sequenced in a study of CD8+CD57+ T cells in acquired aplastic anemia. The use of genomic DNA as template underpinned the TCR beta VDJ and CDR3 profiling. Using its own MiXCR run on the reads, TCRdb lists one record per CDR3 protein. The profile shows roughly 290,000 distinct CDR3 sequences, 50% to 65% of them singletons. Previously, flow cytometry had revealed CD8+CD57+ cell expansion in the patients chosen for sequencing. Sequenced input: sorted CD4+, CD8+, or CD8+CD57+ T cells (not recorded which) from PBMCs. The source of these receptors is a human donor with aplastic anemia.

This clonotype occurred a few times. This chain uses TRBV6-1 with TRBJ2-7, with 9 bases matching TRBD2. J was trimmed by 5 bases and V by 2 bases; bases with no gene match: 7. The CDR3 loop spans 15 amino acids. CDR1 MNHNS and CDR2 SASEGT come from the germline V gene. The chain's CDR3 is CASSELVAGVDEQYF. CDR3 sequence (DNA): TGTGCCAGCAGTGAATTGGTAGCGGGAGTCGACGAGCAGTACTTC.

The sample holds one count of this clonotype. The chain couples TRBV2 to TRBJ2-7; 10 bases match TRBD1. V shed 4 bases and J 7 bases; nucleotides not matched to a gene: 10. The CDR3 covers 15 residues. The germline CDR1 and CDR2 sequences are SNHLY and FYNNEI. CDR3 loop: CASSVLGQGTKEQYF. The CDR3 DNA reads as TGTGCCAGCAGTGTCCTGGGACAGGGGACTAAAGAGCAGTACTTC.

This clonotype was found many times. The rearrangement joins TRBV20-1 to TRBJ1-1; D is ambiguous. Per germline, CDR1 DFQATT and CDR2 SNEGSKA (reference sequence). V was clipped by 0 bases and J by 1 base, with 6 bases between them. This CDR3 is 13 amino acids long. Here the CDR3 reads CSARDRGNTEAFF. CDR3 DNA: TGCAGTGCTAGAGATCGAGGGAACACTGAAGCTTTCTTT.

This clonotype has a handful of counts. CDR3 residues: CASSQLFRDKVGYTF. CDR3 sequence (DNA): TGTGCCAGCAGCCAACTCTTCCGGGACAAGGTTGGCTACACCTTC. V and J are TRBV6-5 and TRBJ1-2, with D possibly matching TRBD1 (6 bases). Germline loops: CDR1 MNHEY, CDR2 SVGAGI. Between the trimmed V and J ends, which lost 6 bases and 7 bases, there was a span of 21 bases. The CDR3 is 15 amino acids.

The CDR3 coding sequence is TGCAGTGCTAGTCAGTTCGGGGGACTAGAGAATGAGCAGTTCTTC. As protein: CSASQFGGLENEQFF. The genes are TRBV20-1 and TRBJ2-1; 8 bases are a match to TRBD2. This CDR3 region has 15 residues. Germline V gene lookup returns CDR1 DFQATT and CDR2 SNEGSKA (reference sequence). With 3 bases clipped from V and 7 bases from J, the junction kept 11 bases outside the gene matches.

The V and J genes are TRBV6-4 and TRBJ2-3, with 11 bases that match TRBD1. The CDR3 sequence is 14 residues long. Germline CDR1 and CDR2: MRHNA and SNTAGT. V lost 3 bases to trimming and J lost 4 bases; unmatched junction nucleotides: 0. CDR3 loop: CASSEDRGPDTQYF. The CDR3, as DNA: TGTGCCAGCAGTGAGGACAGGGGGCCAGATACGCAGTATTTT.

V and J are TRBV29-1 and TRBJ2-2; D might be TRBD1 (6 bases). CDR3 size: 13 residues. Trimming removed 7 bases from V and 0 bases from J, with 9 bases in between. Germline V gene lookup returns CDR1 SQVTM and CDR2 ANQGSEA. The CDR3 DNA reads as TGCAGCGGCACAGGGACGAACACCGGGGAGCTGTTTTTT. This codes for CSGTGTNTGELFF.

The J gene is TRBJ1-3, the V gene TRBV11-2, with no clear D. In germline, CDR1 is SGHAT, CDR2 FQNNGV. The CDR3 has 15 amino acids. The V end lost 4 bases, the J end lost 0 bases, and 10 bases lay between the germline ends. For the CDR3, the DNA is TGTGCCAGCAGCTCCCGACTGAGCTCTGGAAACACCATATATTTT. It specifies CASSSRLSSGNTIYF.

This rearrangement joins TRBV6-6 to TRBJ2-5; 11 nucleotides agree with TRBD1. The CDR3 runs 17 residues. J was trimmed by 5 bases and V by 0 bases; bases with no gene match: 8. Germline CDR1 MNHNY, CDR2 SVGAGI (reference sequence). CDR3 DNA: TGTGCCAGCAGTTACTCCGGACAGGGGGCGATTGGGGAGACCCAGTACTTC. It yields the protein CASSYSGQGAIGETQYF.

This clonotype was found many times. The genes are TRBV5-1 and TRBJ2-5; 14 nucleotides align to TRBD2. Germline values: CDR1 SGHRS, CDR2 YFSETQ. The junction had 6 bases not matched to a gene; V was cut back by 4 bases and J by 1 base. This CDR3 is 17 amino acids long. For the CDR3, the DNA is TGCGCCAGCAGCCTTTCCGGACTAGCGGGGGGCCAAGAGACCCAGTACTTC. Protein: CASSLSGLAGGQETQYF.

A few counts support this clonotype. This chain links TRBV10-3 with TRBJ1-2; 10 bases map to TRBD1. Germline trimming cut 3 bases from V and 8 bases from J; bases unmatched to any gene: 9. CDR1 ENHRY and CDR2 SYGVKD come from the germline V gene. The CDR3 loop spans 15 amino acids. This CDR3 reads CAISDGRQGAGGYTF. In DNA, the CDR3 is TGTGCCATCAGTGACGGGAGACAGGGGGCAGGCGGCTACACCTTC.

This clonotype was counted many times. The rearrangement uses TRBV5-8 and TRBJ2-7; 7 bases match TRBD1. This CDR3 region has 15 residues. Trimming took 4 bases from V and 3 from J; bases not matched to a gene: 10. Per germline, CDR1 SGHTS and CDR2 YDEGEE. The CDR3 DNA follows: TGTGCCAGCAGCCCACAGGGGCGGTCAGGCTACGAGCAGTACTTC. Its protein is CASSPQGRSGYEQYF.

This clonotype was counted at least ten times. The chain has TRBV5-6 and TRBJ2-7, with D uncertain. Germline V gene sequence: CDR1 SGHDT, CDR2 YYEEEE. The CDR3 has 11 residues. V lost 1 base to trimming and J lost 5 bases, with 4 bases between them. This CDR3 reads CASSLFHEQYF. In DNA form, the CDR3 reads TGTGCCAGCAGCTTGTTCCACGAGCAGTACTTC.

Turning to this clonotype: One end of the junction varies from germline; a read error may be responsible. The gene calls are TRBV7-8 and TRBJ1-1; D ambiguous. There are 14 residues in the CDR3. CDR1 is SGHVS, CDR2 FQNEAQ, per germline. The CDR3 loop reads CASSLSPGSSEAFF. CDR3 nucleotide sequence: TGTGCCAGCAGCTTATCACCGGGCTCCTCTGAGGCTTTCTTT.

This clonotype was observed a single time. As DNA, the CDR3 is TGTGCCAGCTTAAGACCGGGACTAGCGGGGGACAATGAGCAGTTCTTC. Translating it yields CASLRPGLAGDNEQFF. The V call is TRBV12-3 or TRBV12-4, the J call TRBJ2-1; 14 bases match TRBD2. V shed 8 bases, J shed 5 bases, and the junction held 8 bases outside the gene matches. The CDR3 is made up of 16 amino acids.

As DNA, the CDR3 is TGTGCCACCAGCAGGGGGGTCGGGGGAGTTGAAAAACTGTTTTTT. This sequence encodes CATSRGVGGVEKLFF. The chain is built from TRBV15 and TRBJ1-4, with D maybe TRBD1 (5 bases). CDR1 and CDR2 (germline): LNHNV, YYDKDF (reference sequence). This CDR3 is 15 amino acids long. The V end lost 3 bases, the J end lost 7 bases, and 15 bases lay between the germline ends.

The rearrangement joins TRBV9 to TRBJ2-2, with D perhaps TRBD2 (6 bases). The CDR3 has 17 amino acids. Germline loops: CDR1 SGDLS, CDR2 YYNGEE. With 5 bases removed from V and 0 bases from J, the gap between germline ends came to 17 bases. CDR3 coding DNA: TGTGCCAGCAGTCGGCGGGAAGGGGCCGCGAACACCGGGGAGCTGTTTTTT. Protein product: CASSRREGAANTGELFF.

CDR3 DNA: TGTGCCAGCAGGTTTAGACAGGAACTTAACTATGGCTACACCTTC. It encodes CASRFRQELNYGYTF. The V call is TRBV10-3, the J call TRBJ1-2, with D maybe TRBD1 (6 bases). V was pared by 10 bases and J by 1 base, with 19 bases between. CDR1 and CDR2 from the germline V gene are ENHRY and SYGVKD. This CDR3 is 15 amino acids long.

The chain uses TRBV24-1 and TRBJ2-3; a possible D gene is TRBD1 (6 bases). Germline CDR1 KGHDR, CDR2 SFDVKD. Trimming took 7 bases from V and 0 from J, leaving 13 bases between them. The CDR3 is 15 amino acids. The CDR3 region is CATSERGSSTDTQYF. The CDR3 coding sequence is TGTGCCACCAGCGAGAGGGGGTCTAGCACAGATACGCAGTATTTT.

This clonotype was detected ten times or more. The chain has TRBV7-8 and TRBJ1-5, with 8 bases identical to TRBD1. The CDR3 extends over 14 amino acids. Germline values: CDR1 SGHVS, CDR2 FQNEAQ. V was pared by 3 bases and J by 10 bases, with 8 bases of the junction left unmatched. Written as DNA, the CDR3 is TGTGCCAGCAGCTTTGAGACAGGGGTACAACCCCAGCATTTT. Translating it yields CASSFETGVQPQHF.

V is TRBV14 and J is TRBJ1-6; D unclear. The V end lost 1 base, the J end lost 10 bases, and 14 bases lay between the germline ends. This CDR3 spans 15 amino acids. CDR1 is SGHDN and CDR2 is FVKESK in the germline V gene. This chain's CDR3 is CASSQGLLEWSPLHF. In DNA form, the CDR3 reads TGTGCCAGCAGCCAAGGACTTTTAGAGTGGTCACCCCTCCACTTT.

The rearrangement joins TRBV7-9 to TRBJ2-7; 10 bases map to TRBD2. Per germline, CDR1 SEHNR and CDR2 FQNEAQ (reference sequence). The CDR3 sequence is 15 residues long. After removal of 5 bases from V and 0 bases from J, the junction contained 4 bases not matched to a gene. The CDR3 DNA sequence: TGTGCCAGCAGCCAACTAGCGGGAAGCTCCTACGAGCAGTACTTC. Residues: CASSQLAGSSYEQYF.

Regarding this clonotype: Likely a read error: the CDR3 ends without its conserved phenylalanine or tryptophan. The chain has TRBV24-1 and TRBJ1-2; a weak D match, TRBD1 (5 bases). The germline CDR1 and CDR2 sequences are KGHDR and SFDVKD. The ends were cut back, 6 bases at V and 6 bases at J, with 13 bases in the middle. The CDR3 contains 13 residues. CDR3 nucleotide sequence: TGTGCCACCAGTACCGGGACCAGAGATGGCTACACCTCC. As protein: CATSTGTRDGYTS.

This clonotype has at least ten counts. The chain joins TRBV7-2 to TRBJ2-3; D not resolved. Germline lookup yields CDR1 SGHTA and CDR2 FQGNSA. The germline V and J ends were trimmed by 1 base and 7 bases, with 6 bases remaining between them. The CDR3 has 12 amino acids. The CDR3 protein is CASSLVGHTQYF. CDR3 sequence (DNA): TGTGCCAGCAGCTTAGTCGGGCATACGCAGTATTTT.